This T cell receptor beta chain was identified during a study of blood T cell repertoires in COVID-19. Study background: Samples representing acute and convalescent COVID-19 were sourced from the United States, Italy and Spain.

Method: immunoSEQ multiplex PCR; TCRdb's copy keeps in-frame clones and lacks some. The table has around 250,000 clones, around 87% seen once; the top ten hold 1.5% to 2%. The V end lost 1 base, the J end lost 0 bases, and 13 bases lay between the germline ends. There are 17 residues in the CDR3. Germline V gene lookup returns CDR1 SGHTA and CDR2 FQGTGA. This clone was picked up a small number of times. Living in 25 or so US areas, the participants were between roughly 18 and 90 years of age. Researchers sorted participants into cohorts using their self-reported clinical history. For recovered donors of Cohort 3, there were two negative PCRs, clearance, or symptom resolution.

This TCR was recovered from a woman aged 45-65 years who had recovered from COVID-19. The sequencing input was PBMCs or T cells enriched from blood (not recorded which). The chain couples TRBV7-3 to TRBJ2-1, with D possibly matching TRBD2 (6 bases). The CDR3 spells CASSLSSGGSSYNEQFF. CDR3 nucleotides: TGTGCCAGCAGCTTAAGTAGCGGAGGTAGCTCCTACAATGAGCAGTTCTTC.